The clone carrying this TCR beta chain was seen a single time. Its cognate antigen is unknown. These data originate in a study of regulatory T cells. Findings and limits, study-wide: In patients, unique TRB V-J pairs were restricted and V/J usage skewed, especially in Tregs. Hydrophobic residues at CDR3 positions 6 and 7 were enriched in conventional CD4+ T cells of CD3G-deficient patients.

The CDR3 has 13 amino acids. Germline V gene lookup returns CDR1 MNHNS and CDR2 SASEGT. V was clipped by 5 bases and J by 4 bases, with 12 bases between them. CD4+ cells were sorted into CD25-high CD127-low regulatory cells and CD25-low CD127-high conventional cells. Primers: 52 TRBV forward and 13 TRBJ reverse. The method was immunoSEQ multiplex PCR; TCRdb's version includes in-frame clones alone and lacks a portion of them. The sample carries about 34,000 clones, approximately 93% recorded once. This TCR was recovered from a child aged 2 to 15 with CD3G deficiency. Material: conventional CD4+ T cells sorted from blood. This chain uses TRBV6-1 with TRBJ2-7; a possible D gene is TRBD1 (6 bases). The CDR3 here is CASSLGGFYEQYF. DNA of the CDR3: TGTGCCAGCAGTCTAGGGGGATTTTACGAGCAGTACTTC.